The clone carrying this TCR beta chain was picked up many times. The antigen is unknown. CDR3 length equals 16 residues. Trimming took 0 bases from V and 4 from J, leaving 10 bases between them. Germline CDR1 reads ENHRY; CDR2 reads SYGVKD. This specimen belongs to a study of CD8 T cells in ankylosing spondylitis. Regarding the study as a whole: One TCR beta motif, made up of roughly 8 highly homologous variants, appeared characteristic of ankylosing spondylitis blood.

5'-RACE, quantitative and with molecular barcodes, yielded the TCR beta libraries. TCRdb used MiXCR to reprocess the 5' RACE reads, holding one entry per CDR3 protein. Of about 240,000 distinct CDR3 sequences in the sample, 7.5% to 9.5% were seen once. Sequencing was done on a sample of blood, either unsorted or a sorted T cell fraction (not recorded which). This sequence originates from a female donor with ankylosing spondylitis or in good health (not recorded which). The chain uses TRBV10-3 and TRBJ1-6; D gene ambiguous. DNA of the CDR3: TGTGCCATCAGTGAGTCAATAGGGCTGTATAATTCACCCCTCCACTTT. This codes for CAISESIGLYNSPLHF.